This is a list of T cell receptor beta chains from one sample in a study of beta chain features in type 1 diabetes. Sequencing was performed with immunoSEQ multiplex PCR; in TCRdb, only in-frame clones are kept and a portion is missing. In the table there are 130,000 to 150,000 clones, 6.9% of which are singletons. Sequencing input: central memory CD4+ T cells from blood. The source of these receptors is a woman aged 25 to 39 in good health. Each CDR3 is given with its conserved first and last residue. Each record gives: D gene, J gene, V gene, clone size, CDR3 DNA, CDR3 protein. The D gene is left open where the match is weak. A row's size may be missing; if present it is once, few, many or a size class.

NA	TRBJ2-7	TRBV7-2	NA	TGTGCCAGCAGCTTAGTGGCGGGGTGGCGAACCTACGAGCAGTACTTC	CASSLVAGWRTYEQYF
TRBD1	TRBJ2-7	TRBV6-5	NA	TGTGCCAGCAGCTCACCGGGACAGGGGCCCCTCGAGCAGTACTTC	CASSSPGQGPLEQYF
TRBD1	TRBJ1-2	TRBV28	few	TGTGCCAGCACCTTCGACGACAGGGAGCTTGGCTACACCTTC	CASTFDDRELGYTF
NA	TRBJ2-4	TRBV30	NA	TGTGCCTGGAGCGGCGGACAGTCGGTCAAAAACATTCAGTACTTC	CAWSGGQSVKNIQYF
TRBD2	TRBJ2-7	TRBV5-4	NA	TGTGCCAGCAGCTTGGGGAGCGGGACCGTCTCCTACGAGCAGTACTTC	CASSLGSGTVSYEQYF
TRBD2	TRBJ2-3	TRBV6-4	few	TGTGCCAGCAGTGACTCACGGGCTAGCGGGAGGACGCAGTATTTT	CASSDSRASGRTQYF
TRBD1	TRBJ1-1	TRBV14	few	TGTGCCAGCAGCCAAGAACTGTCAGGGGGCAGTGAAGCTTTCTTT	CASSQELSGGSEAFF
TRBD2	TRBJ2-7	TRBV7-2	NA	TGTGCCAGCAGCCTAGCGGGAGGTCCCTCCTCCTACGAGCAGTACTTC	CASSLAGGPSSYEQYF
NA	TRBJ1-1	TRBV6-5	few	TGTGCCAGCAGTTACTCGAAATCACAGAACACTGAAGCTTTCTTT	CASSYSKSQNTEAFF
NA	TRBJ2-7	TRBV27	few	TGTGCCAGCAGGATCCTTCGGGATACCTACGAGCAGTACTTC	CASRILRDTYEQYF
TRBD2	TRBJ2-1	TRBV5-4	few	TGTGCCAGCAGCTTGCGACTAGCGAACTACAATGAGCAGTTCTTC	CASSLRLANYNEQFF
NA	TRBJ1-1	TRBV29-1	NA	TGCAGCGTTGAAGGAGACGGAGGACCTTTT	CSVEGDGGPF
TRBD2	TRBJ2-1	TRBV7-3	many	TGTGCCAGCAGCTTTCGAGCTAGCGGGAGAGGTGAGCAGTTCTTC	CASSFRASGRGEQFF
NA	TRBJ1-2	TRBV20-1	few	TGCAGTGCGGCCCGCGGGTATGGCTACACCTTC	CSAARGYGYTF
NA	TRBJ1-1	TRBV21-1	many	TGTGCCAGCAGCAAAGGGTGTAGGGGACAGGGCGGGCACACTGAAGCTTTCTTT	CASSKGCRGQGGHTEAFF
TRBD1	TRBJ1-1	TRBV29-1	NA	TGCAGCGTTGAAATTGGACAGGGAATTCCCACTGAAGCTTTCTTT	CSVEIGQGIPTEAFF
TRBD1	TRBJ2-3	TRBV28	NA	TGTGCCAGCAGGCACCGGGACAGGGTGTTTACAGATACGCAGTATTTT	CASRHRDRVFTDTQYF
TRBD1	TRBJ1-5	TRBV5-1	NA	TGCGCCAGCAGCCCACAGGGGGTAGGTGGCAATCAGCCCCAGCATTTT	CASSPQGVGGNQPQHF
NA	TRBJ2-7	TRBV7-2	few	TGTGCCAGTGCAACAAGCTCCTACGAGCAGTACTTC	CASATSSYEQYF
NA	TRBJ1-2	TRBV5-4	few	TGTGCCAGCAGCTTGGGACAGGCCCAGAATGGCTACACCTTC	CASSLGQAQNGYTF
NA	TRBJ1-1	TRBV27	NA	TGTGCCAGCAGTTCGTCGTTATTGAACACTGAAGCTTTCTTT	CASSSSLLNTEAFF
TRBD2	TRBJ2-1	TRBV7-7	few	TGTGCTAGCAGCTTTGCGGGAGTCAATGAGCAGTTCTTC	CASSFAGVNEQFF
TRBD2	TRBJ2-5	TRBV5-4	NA	TGTGCCAGCAGCTTAGGTGGGGGGGGACAAGAGACCCAGTACTTC	CASSLGGGGQETQYF
TRBD1	TRBJ2-6	TRBV5-4	many	TGTGCCAGCAGCACGGACAGGGGTCGCTCTGGGGCCAACGTCCTGACTTTC	CASSTDRGRSGANVLTF
NA	TRBJ1-2	TRBV5-1	NA	TGCGCCAGCGGGGCCGGGCAGGCGTATTATGGCTACACCTTC	CASGAGQAYYGYTF
TRBD2	TRBJ2-7	TRBV5-1	few	TGCGCCAGCAGCTTGACCTACCCTGGACTAGCGGGAGTCTACGAGCAGTACTTC	CASSLTYPGLAGVYEQYF
NA	TRBJ1-1	TRBV25-1	many	TGTGCCAGCTTAGCTATGAACACTGAAGCTTTCTTT	CASLAMNTEAFF
TRBD1	TRBJ2-7	TRBV7-9	NA	TGTGCCAGCAGCCAGGGACAGGGGGAGGCCCGGCAGTACTTC	CASSQGQGEARQYF
NA	TRBJ2-4	TRBV4-2	NA	TGTGCCAGCAGCCAAGGGGGGACGGGAGCCCAAAACATTCAGTACTTC	CASSQGGTGAQNIQYF
NA	TRBJ1-3	TRBV6-1	few	TGTGCCAGCAGTGCCGGGTCGAACACCATATATTTT	CASSAGSNTIYF
NA	TRBJ2-3	TRBV28	few	TGTGCCAGCAGCTCTACTAGTCTCACCCCAGATACGCAGTATTTT	CASSSTSLTPDTQYF
TRBD1	TRBJ1-5	TRBV27	few	TGTGCCAGCAGTCCATACAGGGGGCGCGGTAGCAATCAGCCCCAGCATTTT	CASSPYRGRGSNQPQHF
NA	TRBJ2-1	TRBV5-1	few	TGCGCCAGCAGCTTCGGTGACGGGAGATCTGACAATGAGCAGTTCTTC	CASSFGDGRSDNEQFF
NA	TRBJ1-4	TRBV6-6	NA	TGTGCCAGCAGGATGGGGGGTGGCGAAAAACTGTTTTTT	CASRMGGGEKLFF
TRBD2	TRBJ2-1	TRBV5-1	many	TGCGCCAGCAGCCCTGGCGCTAGCGGGAGCCAGATCTACAATGAGCAGTTCTTC	CASSPGASGSQIYNEQFF
NA	TRBJ2-7	TRBV7-9	once	TGTGCCAGCAGCCCGGACTGGGGTGGCTACGAGCAGTACTTC	CASSPDWGGYEQYF
NA	TRBJ2-3	TRBV14	NA	TGTGCCAGCAGCCAATTAGACAGACAAGATACGCAGTATTTT	CASSQLDRQDTQYF
NA	TRBJ2-1	TRBV10-3	many	TGTGCCATCAGTGTAGGGGGAGCTGGGAATGAGCAGTTCTTC	CAISVGGAGNEQFF
NA	TRBJ2-2	TRBV19	few	TGTGCCAGTAGTATCGCTAGCGTGGCCGGGGAGCTGTTTTTT	CASSIASVAGELFF
NA	TRBJ2-7	TRBV7-2	NA	TGTGCCAGCAGACGTGCGGGTAGTACCTACGAGCAGTACTTC	CASRRAGSTYEQYF
TRBD1	TRBJ2-2	TRBV18	few	TGTGCCAGCTCCACGGACAGGGACACCGGGGAGCTGTTTTTT	CASSTDRDTGELFF
NA	TRBJ2-7	TRBV7-2	NA	TGTGCCAGCAGCCTGGTCCAGGACTTGCGAGAGCAGTACTTC	CASSLVQDLREQYF
NA	TRBJ1-1	TRBV7-2	NA	TGTGCCAGCAGCTTAGCGTCAGACACTGAAGCTTTCTTT	CASSLASDTEAFF
TRBD1	TRBJ2-7	TRBV28	NA	TGTGCCAGCAGTTCCCCAGGGGACAGATACTACGAGCAGTACTTC	CASSSPGDRYYEQYF
TRBD1	TRBJ1-2	TRBV28	few	TGTGCCAGCAGTTTATGGACAGGGACCCAAGAGTACGGCTACACCTTC	CASSLWTGTQEYGYTF
TRBD2	TRBJ2-6	TRBV11-1	many	TGTGCCAGCAGCTCTCGCGGGAGTAGTGCTGGGGCCAACGTCCTGACTTTC	CASSSRGSSAGANVLTF
TRBD1	TRBJ1-5	TRBV29-1	NA	TGCAGCGTTTCAGGGGGCGCGGATCAGCCCCAGCATTTT	CSVSGGADQPQHF
TRBD2	TRBJ2-5	TRBV7-8	NA	TGTGCCAGCAGCCCAAGGGGAGGGGCCGGGCAAGAGACCCAGTACTTC	CASSPRGGAGQETQYF
TRBD2	TRBJ2-7	TRBV11-2	few	TGTGCCAGCAGCTTAGAGCTTTGGACTAGCGGGAGCGCCCCCTACGAGCAGTACTTC	CASSLELWTSGSAPYEQYF
TRBD1	TRBJ1-2	TRBV5-1	few	TGCGCCAGCAGCTTGGCCGACAGGGCCTATGGCTACACCTTC	CASSLADRAYGYTF
TRBD2	TRBJ2-1	TRBV5-1	few	TGCGCCAGCAGGACTAGCGGGACCTACAATGAGCAGTTCTTC	CASRTSGTYNEQFF
NA	TRBJ1-5	TRBV30	many	TGTGCCTTCCAGGGGCAAAGCAATCAGCCCCAGCATTTT	CAFQGQSNQPQHF
TRBD2	TRBJ2-1	TRBV4-3	many	TGCGCCAGCAGCCAAGCCCTTGGGACTAGCGGGAGTGGCAATGAGCAGTTCTTC	CASSQALGTSGSGNEQFF